This T cell receptor (beta chain) emerged from a study of blood T cell repertoires in COVID-19. Generated by immunoSEQ multiplex PCR, the TCRdb table keeps only in-frame clones and is missing some. The profile shows about 180,000 clones, around 80% of them singletons. Germline-derived CDR1 and CDR2 are SGHDN and FVKESK. The CDR3 covers 17 residues. Trimming took off 1 base at V and 2 bases at J, with 17 bases between the two ends. V gene TRBV14 combines with J gene TRBJ2-5, with D possibly being TRBD1 (6 bases). The sample consisted of peripheral blood. The TCR originated in a human donor in a cohort sampled during active COVID-19. The DNA of the CDR3 is TGTGCCAGCAGCCAAGGGCAGGGGCGGATCTCTCAAGAGACCCAGTACTTC. The encoded protein is CASSQGQGRISQETQYF.